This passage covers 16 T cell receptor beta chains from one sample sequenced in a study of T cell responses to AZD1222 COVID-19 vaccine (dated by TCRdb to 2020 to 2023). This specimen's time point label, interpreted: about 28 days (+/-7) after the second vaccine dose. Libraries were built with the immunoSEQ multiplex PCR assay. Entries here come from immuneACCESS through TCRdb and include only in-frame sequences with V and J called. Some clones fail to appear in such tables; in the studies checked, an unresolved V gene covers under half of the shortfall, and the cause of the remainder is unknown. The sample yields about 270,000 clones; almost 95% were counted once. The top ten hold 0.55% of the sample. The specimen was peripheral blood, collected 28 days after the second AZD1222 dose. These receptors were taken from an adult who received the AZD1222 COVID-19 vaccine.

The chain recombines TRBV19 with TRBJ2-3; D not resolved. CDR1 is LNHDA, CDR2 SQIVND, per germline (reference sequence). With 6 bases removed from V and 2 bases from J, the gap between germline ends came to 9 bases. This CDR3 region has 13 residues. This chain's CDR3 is CASRKGPTDTQYF. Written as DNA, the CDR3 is TGTGCCAGTAGGAAGGGCCCCACAGATACGCAGTATTTT.

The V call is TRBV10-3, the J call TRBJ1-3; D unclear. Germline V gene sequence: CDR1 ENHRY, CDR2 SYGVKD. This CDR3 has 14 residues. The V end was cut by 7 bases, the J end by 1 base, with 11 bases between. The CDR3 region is CAIMGSPSGNTIYF. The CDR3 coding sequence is TGTGCCATCATGGGCAGCCCTTCTGGAAACACCATATATTTT.

CDR3 nucleotides: TGTGCCAGTAGTATACGAGCAGGGAAAGAGACCCAGTACTTC. Protein: CASSIRAGKETQYF. The V call is TRBV19, the J call TRBJ2-5, with D possibly TRBD1 on 5 matching bases. Germline CDR1 and CDR2: LNHDA and SQIVND (reference sequence). The V and J ends lost 2 bases and 3 bases respectively, with 10 bases between them. The CDR3 extends over 14 amino acids. The entire variable domain, with the rest obtained from reference TRBV19 and TRBJ2-5, is as follows: DGGITQSPKYLFRKEGQNVTLSCEQNLNHDAMYWYRQDPGQGLRLIYYSQIVNDFQKGDIAEGYSVSREKKESFPLTVTSAQKNPTAFYLCASSIRAGKETQYFGPGTRLLVL.

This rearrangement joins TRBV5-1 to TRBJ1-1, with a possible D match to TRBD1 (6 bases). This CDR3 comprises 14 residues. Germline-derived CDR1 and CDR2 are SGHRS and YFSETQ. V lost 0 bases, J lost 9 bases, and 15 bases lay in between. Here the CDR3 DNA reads TGCGCCAGCAGCTTGGGGGGGCGCGAGTCCCAAGCTTTCTTT. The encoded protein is CASSLGGRESQAFF.

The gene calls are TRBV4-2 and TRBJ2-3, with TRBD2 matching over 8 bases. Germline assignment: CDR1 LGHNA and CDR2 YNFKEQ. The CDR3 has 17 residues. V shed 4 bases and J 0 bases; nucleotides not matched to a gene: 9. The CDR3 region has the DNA TGTGCCAGCAGCCCCCTGGTCTCGGGAGGGAGCACAGATACGCAGTATTTT. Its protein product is CASSPLVSGGSTDTQYF.

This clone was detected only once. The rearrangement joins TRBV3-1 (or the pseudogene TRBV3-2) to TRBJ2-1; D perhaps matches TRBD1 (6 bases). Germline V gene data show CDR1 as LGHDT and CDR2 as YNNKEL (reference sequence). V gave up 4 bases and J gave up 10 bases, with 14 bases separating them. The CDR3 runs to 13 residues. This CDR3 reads CASSPQGQGEQFF. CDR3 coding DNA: TGTGCCAGCAGCCCCCAGGGGCAAGGGGAGCAGTTCTTC.

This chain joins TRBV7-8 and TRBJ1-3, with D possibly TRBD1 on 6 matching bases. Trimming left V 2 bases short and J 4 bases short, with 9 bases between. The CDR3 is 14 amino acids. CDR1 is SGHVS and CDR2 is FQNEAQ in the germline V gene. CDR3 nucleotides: TGTGCCAGCAGCTTAAGCAGGGGCGGAAACACCATATATTTT. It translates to CASSLSRGGNTIYF. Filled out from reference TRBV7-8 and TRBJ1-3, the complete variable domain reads GAGVSQSPRYKVAKRGQDVALRCDPISGHVSLFWYQQALGQGPEFLTYFQNEAQLDKSGLPSDRFFAERPEGSVSTLKIQRTQQEDSAVYLCASSLSRGGNTIYFGEGSWLTVV.

The DNA of the CDR3 is TGTGCCAGCAGTTGGGACAGGGTGTCTAATGAAAAACTGTTTTTT. Translation gives CASSWDRVSNEKLFF. V gene TRBV6-5 combines with J gene TRBJ1-4; 9 nucleotides align to TRBD1. Germline loops: CDR1 MNHEY, CDR2 SVGAGI. V lost 4 bases, J lost 3 bases, and 3 bases stayed unmatched. CDR3 length: 15 residues.

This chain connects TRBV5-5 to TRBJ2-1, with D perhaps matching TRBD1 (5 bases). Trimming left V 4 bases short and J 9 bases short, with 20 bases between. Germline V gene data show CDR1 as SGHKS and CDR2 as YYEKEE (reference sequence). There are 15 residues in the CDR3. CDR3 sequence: CASSLRVYRLSEQFF. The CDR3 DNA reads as TGTGCCAGCAGCCTGCGAGTTTACAGGCTCAGTGAGCAGTTCTTC.

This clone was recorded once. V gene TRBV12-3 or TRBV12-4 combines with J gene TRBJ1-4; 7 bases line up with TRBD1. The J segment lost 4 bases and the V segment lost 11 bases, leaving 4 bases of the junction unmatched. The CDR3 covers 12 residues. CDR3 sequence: CAAGGSNEKLFF. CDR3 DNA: TGTGCCGCAGGGGGGAGTAATGAAAAACTGTTTTTT.

The CDR3 loop is CALRGQANTGELFF. The CDR3 nucleotides are TGTGCCCTACGAGGACAGGCGAACACCGGGGAGCTGTTTTTT. This chain links TRBV2 with TRBJ2-2; 7 bases are shared with TRBD1. Germline V CDR1 and CDR2: SNHLY, FYNNEI. The length of the CDR3 is 14 residues. V lost 11 bases and J lost 0; bases outside the gene matches: 6. Full variable domain (rest looked up from reference TRBV2 and TRBJ2-2): EPEVTQTPSHQVTQMGQEVILRCVPISNHLYFYWYRQILGQKVEFLVSFYNNEISEKSEIFDDQFSVERPDGSNFTLKIRSTKLEDSAMYFCALRGQANTGELFFGEGSRLTVL.

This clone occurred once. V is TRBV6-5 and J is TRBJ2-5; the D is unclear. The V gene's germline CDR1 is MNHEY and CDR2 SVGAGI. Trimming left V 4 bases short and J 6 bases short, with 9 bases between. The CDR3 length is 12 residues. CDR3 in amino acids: CASSLTPQTQYF. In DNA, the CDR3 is TGTGCCAGCAGTTTAACTCCTCAGACCCAGTACTTC.

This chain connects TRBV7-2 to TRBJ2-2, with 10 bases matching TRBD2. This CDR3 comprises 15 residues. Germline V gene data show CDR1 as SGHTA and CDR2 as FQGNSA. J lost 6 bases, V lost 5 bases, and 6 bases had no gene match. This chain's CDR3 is CASSPIAGGSGELFF. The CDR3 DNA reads TGTGCCAGCAGCCCGATAGCGGGAGGCTCCGGGGAGCTGTTTTTT.

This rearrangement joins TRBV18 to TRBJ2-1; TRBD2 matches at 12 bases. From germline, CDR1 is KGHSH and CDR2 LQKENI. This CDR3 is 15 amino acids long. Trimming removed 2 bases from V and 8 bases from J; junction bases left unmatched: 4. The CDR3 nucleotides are TGTGCCAGCTCACCAACTAGCGGGGGGATTGATGAGCAGTTCTTC. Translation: CASSPTSGGIDEQFF.

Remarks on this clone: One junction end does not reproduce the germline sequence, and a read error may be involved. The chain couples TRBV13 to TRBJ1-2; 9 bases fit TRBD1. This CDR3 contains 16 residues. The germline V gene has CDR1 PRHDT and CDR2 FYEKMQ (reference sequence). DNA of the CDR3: TGTGCCAGCAGCCTAGGGGGACAGGGTGTTATCTATGGCTACACCTTC. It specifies CASSLGGQGVIYGYTF.

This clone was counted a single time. The CDR3 spells CASSLSPRVGTEAFF. The CDR3 DNA reads TGTGCCAGCAGTTTATCCCCCAGGGTGGGCACTGAAGCTTTCTTT. The rearrangement links TRBV28 to TRBJ1-1; maybe TRBD1 (5 bases). Germline V gene sequence: CDR1 MDHEN, CDR2 SYDVKM. This CDR3 has 15 amino acids. V dropped 1 base and J dropped 4 bases, with 13 bases sitting between them.